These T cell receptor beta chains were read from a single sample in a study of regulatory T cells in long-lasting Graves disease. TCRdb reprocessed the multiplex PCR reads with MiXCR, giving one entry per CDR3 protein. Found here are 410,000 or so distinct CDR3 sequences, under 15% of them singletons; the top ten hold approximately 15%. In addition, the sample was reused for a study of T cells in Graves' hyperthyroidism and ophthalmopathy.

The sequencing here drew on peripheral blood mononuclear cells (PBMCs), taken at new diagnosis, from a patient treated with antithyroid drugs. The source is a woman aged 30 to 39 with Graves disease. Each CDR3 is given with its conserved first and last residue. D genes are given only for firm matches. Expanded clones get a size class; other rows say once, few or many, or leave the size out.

TGCAGTGCTAGTTGGTCTGCGAACACCGGGGAGCTGTTTTTT,CSASWSANTGELFF,-,TRBJ2-2,many,TRBV20-1
TGTGCCAGCAGACGGCGGCTCACAGATACGCAGTATTTT,CASRRRLTDTQYF,-,TRBJ2-3,few,TRBV6-1
TGTGCCAGCAGCCCCGGTATAGCGGGAGGATACAATGAGCAGTTCTTC,CASSPGIAGGYNEQFF,TRBD2,TRBJ2-1,many,TRBV6-1
TGCGCCAGCAGCGCGGCGGGGACTCAGCCCCAGCATTTT,CASSAAGTQPQHF,-,TRBJ1-5,few,TRBV10-1
TGCAGCGTTGAAGACCGGGGGGCCGGAAACACCATATATTTT,CSVEDRGAGNTIYF,-,TRBJ1-3,few,TRBV29-1
TGCAGCGTAAGGACCGCCATCCACGAGCAGTACTTC,CSVRTAIHEQYF,-,TRBJ2-7,many,TRBV29-1
TGTGCCAGCAGCCAAGGACACTCTGGAAACACCATATATTTT,CASSQGHSGNTIYF,-,TRBJ1-3,many,TRBV3-1
TGTGCCAGCAGCCCCGAGAGGGGGCGATTCTACGAGCAGTACTTC,CASSPERGRFYEQYF,TRBD1,TRBJ2-7,-,TRBV7-3
TGCAGCGCCGGCGGCTGGGGGAATGAAAAACTGTTTTTT,CSAGGWGNEKLFF,-,TRBJ1-4,few,TRBV29-1
TGTGCCAGCAGTTTAGGTAGACTAGCGGGGTCAAACAATGAGCAGTTCTTC,CASSLGRLAGSNNEQFF,TRBD2,TRBJ2-1,many,TRBV27
TGTGCCATCAGTGAGTTAGGCAGAAACTACGAGCAGTACTTC,CAISELGRNYEQYF,-,TRBJ2-7,-,TRBV10-3
TGTGCCAGTAGACCGACAGGGGGCGGAGAGACCCAGTACTTC,CASRPTGGGETQYF,TRBD1,TRBJ2-5,-,TRBV19
TGTGCCACCAGTGATTTGCGTGGTTCGGGGCCGAACACCGGGGAGCTGTTTTTT,CATSDLRGSGPNTGELFF,-,TRBJ2-2,many,TRBV24-1
TGCGCCAGCAGACCCCCCGGACGGGACGAGCAGTACTTC,CASRPPGRDEQYF,-,TRBJ2-7,-,TRBV10-2
TGTGCCAGCCTCAAGACTAGCGGACGCACGAAGCAGTACTTC,CASLKTSGRTKQYF,TRBD2,TRBJ2-7,many,TRBV2
TGTGCCGGGGGCGGGGTCGAGAGCACTGAAGCTTTCTTT,CAGGGVESTEAFF,-,TRBJ1-1,many,TRBV12-3/TRBV12-4
TGCGCCAGCAGCCCGGGGTTTACTTCCTACAATGAGCAGTTCTTC,CASSPGFTSYNEQFF,-,TRBJ2-1,-,TRBV4-1
TGTGCCTGGAGAAAGGGAGAGACCCAGTACTTC,CAWRKGETQYF,-,TRBJ2-5,few,TRBV30
TGTGCCCGGGGACGCCAGACCTATGGCTACACCTTC,CARGRQTYGYTF,-,TRBJ1-2,-,TRBV30
TGTGCCAGCAGCGTAGACAACGGGAGGGGTGATACGCAGTATTTT,CASSVDNGRGDTQYF,TRBD2,TRBJ2-3,few,TRBV9
TGCAGTGCTCTGCGACTAGGAGGCAATGAGCAGTTCTTC,CSALRLGGNEQFF,-,TRBJ2-1,many,TRBV20-1
TGTGCCAGCACGGACGGGTCCTTAGCAGAGACCCAGTACTTC,CASTDGSLAETQYF,-,TRBJ2-5,-,TRBV12-3/TRBV12-4
TGTGCCAGCACCCAAGCGGGAGGGCCCTACGAGCAGTACTTC,CASTQAGGPYEQYF,TRBD2,TRBJ2-7,many,TRBV2
TGCGCCAGCAGCTTGCCGTCCCTCGGGGGCCTGAACACTGAAGCTTTCTTT,CASSLPSLGGLNTEAFF,-,TRBJ1-1,many,TRBV5-1
TGCAGTGCGGGAGCGGGGGGGGAGGGGGAGCTGTTTTTT,CSAGAGGEGELFF,TRBD2,TRBJ2-2,-,TRBV20-1
TGTGCCAGCAGCCACCGGGACCGAGTCAATGAGCAGTTCTTC,CASSHRDRVNEQFF,-,TRBJ2-1,many,TRBV11-3